The rows below give T cell receptor beta chains drawn from one sample of a study of shared clonotypes between healthy human individuals. Profiling relied on immunoSEQ multiplex PCR, and the TCRdb table lists in-frame clones only, not all of them. The sample lists about 450,000 clones, 70% to 80% occurring once. The sample taken for sequencing was PBMCs. The receptors originated from a middle-aged woman in good health. Some clones in this sample may be carry-over from other donors' samples. CDR3s include the opening cysteine and the closing phenylalanine or tryptophan. The D gene is left open where the match is weak. Expanded clones are given a class, and other clones once, few, many or no size at all.

CDR3 length	D gene	clone size	J gene	V gene	CDR3 DNA	CDR3 protein
15	TRBD2	NA	TRBJ2-7	TRBV5-1	TGCGCCAGCAGACAACTAGCGGGAGTAGTATACGAGCAGTACTTC	CASRQLAGVVYEQYF
17	TRBD2	NA	TRBJ2-7	TRBV28	TGTGCCAGCAGTTTATCCACCTTGGGGGGGGGATCCTACGAGCAGTACTTC	CASSLSTLGGGSYEQYF
15	TRBD2	NA	TRBJ2-7	TRBV4-1	TGCGCCAGCAGCCAAGCCTTAGCGGGATTTTACGAGCAGTACTTC	CASSQALAGFYEQYF
15	TRBD1	NA	TRBJ1-4	TRBV28	TGTGCCAGCAGTACAAGACAGGGATTGACTGAAAAACTGTTTTTT	CASSTRQGLTEKLFF
15	NA	NA	TRBJ1-5	TRBV6-5	TGTGCCAGCAGTCCACGGGGCGCGGGCAATCAGCCCCAGCATTTT	CASSPRGAGNQPQHF
13	NA	NA	TRBJ1-1	TRBV2	TGTGCCGGACACCGGGAGAGGGACACTGAAGCTTTCTTT	CAGHRERDTEAFF
13	NA	NA	TRBJ2-3	TRBV29-1	TGCAGCGTTGGCCAACATCCGTCAAATACGCAGTATTTT	CSVGQHPSNTQYF
14	TRBD1	NA	TRBJ2-7	TRBV6-6	TGTGCCAGCAGTCTCAGGGGGCCCGCCTACGAGCAGTACTTC	CASSLRGPAYEQYF
16	TRBD2	NA	TRBJ2-1	TRBV28	TGTGCCAGCAGTTCGGGACTAGCGGGAGCATACAATGAGCAGTTCTTC	CASSSGLAGAYNEQFF
13	NA	many	TRBJ1-3	TRBV28	TGTGCCACGAGGACAGTCTCTGGAAACACCATATATTTT	CATRTVSGNTIYF
15	NA	NA	TRBJ1-4	TRBV4-2	TGTGCCAGCAGCCAAGATGGGCAGTTTAATGAAAAACTGTTTTTT	CASSQDGQFNEKLFF
12	TRBD1	NA	TRBJ1-2	TRBV30	TGTGCCTGGAGTGCAGGGGGCGATGGCTACACCTTC	CAWSAGGDGYTF
12	NA	NA	TRBJ2-3	TRBV30	TGTGCCTGTCTCACCAACTACGCTCCGCAGTATTTT	CACLTNYAPQYF
17	TRBD2	NA	TRBJ2-3	TRBV28	TGTGCCAGCAGTTTCATGGGACTAGCGGGAGGAACAGATACGCAGTATTTT	CASSFMGLAGGTDTQYF
15	NA	NA	TRBJ2-5	TRBV7-7	TGTGCCAGCAGCTTAAATGGAGGGTTGGGGGAGACCCAGTACTTC	CASSLNGGLGETQYF
11	NA	NA	TRBJ1-1	TRBV20-1	TGCAGTGCCGAGGGGGGCACTGAAGCTTTCTTT	CSAEGGTEAFF
14	NA	NA	TRBJ1-1	TRBV2	TGTGCCAGCAGTGACGGGGTAGGGTACACTGAAGCTTTCTTT	CASSDGVGYTEAFF
9	NA	NA	TRBJ1-2	TRBV20-1	TGCAGTGCCATAGAGCCCTACACCTTC	CSAIEPYTF
14	NA	NA	TRBJ1-1	TRBV9	TGTGCCAGCAGCGTAGAGATGCAGGACACTGAAGCTTTCTTT	CASSVEMQDTEAFF
14	NA	NA	TRBJ2-7	TRBV2	TGTGCCAGCAGTGACGGACAGAGCTCCTACGAGCAGTACTTC	CASSDGQSSYEQYF
14	TRBD1	NA	TRBJ2-7	TRBV6-5	TGTGCCAGCAAGACGGGGACAGCATCCTACGAGCAGTACTTC	CASKTGTASYEQYF
16	TRBD2	NA	TRBJ2-2	TRBV4-3	TGCGCCAGCAGCATCCGGACTAGCGGGGAGGGAGGGGAGCTGTTTTTT	CASSIRTSGEGGELFF
19	NA	many	TRBJ2-7	TRBV21-1	TGTGCCAGCAGCAAAAACTTAGTCTGTGGGGCTAGCGGGATCTACGAGCAGTACTTC	CASSKNLVCGASGIYEQYF
12	NA	once	TRBJ1-2	TRBV30	TGTGCCTGGTCGATAGGGGGGCCGAGCTACACCTTC	CAWSIGGPSYTF
16	TRBD2	few	TRBJ2-2	TRBV5-1	TGCGCCAGCAGCTTGTTCACTAGCGCTAACACCGGGGAGCTGTTTTTT	CASSLFTSANTGELFF
16	TRBD2	NA	TRBJ2-1	TRBV27	TGTGCCAGCAGTTTCGGACTAGCGGGAGCTCGAAATGAGCAGTTCTTC	CASSFGLAGARNEQFF
15	NA	NA	TRBJ1-2	TRBV4-1	TGCGCCAGCAGTCGTTTCGGGGGAGACATTCATGGCTACACCTTC	CASSRFGGDIHGYTF
13	NA	NA	TRBJ2-1	TRBV7-2	TGTGCCAGCAGCTCGAGATCCTACAATGAGCAGTTCTTC	CASSSRSYNEQFF
17	TRBD1	few	TRBJ1-2	TRBV6-1	TGTGCCAGCAGTGAAGCTCGGGGGACAGGGTCGGGCTATGGCTACACCTTC	CASSEARGTGSGYGYTF